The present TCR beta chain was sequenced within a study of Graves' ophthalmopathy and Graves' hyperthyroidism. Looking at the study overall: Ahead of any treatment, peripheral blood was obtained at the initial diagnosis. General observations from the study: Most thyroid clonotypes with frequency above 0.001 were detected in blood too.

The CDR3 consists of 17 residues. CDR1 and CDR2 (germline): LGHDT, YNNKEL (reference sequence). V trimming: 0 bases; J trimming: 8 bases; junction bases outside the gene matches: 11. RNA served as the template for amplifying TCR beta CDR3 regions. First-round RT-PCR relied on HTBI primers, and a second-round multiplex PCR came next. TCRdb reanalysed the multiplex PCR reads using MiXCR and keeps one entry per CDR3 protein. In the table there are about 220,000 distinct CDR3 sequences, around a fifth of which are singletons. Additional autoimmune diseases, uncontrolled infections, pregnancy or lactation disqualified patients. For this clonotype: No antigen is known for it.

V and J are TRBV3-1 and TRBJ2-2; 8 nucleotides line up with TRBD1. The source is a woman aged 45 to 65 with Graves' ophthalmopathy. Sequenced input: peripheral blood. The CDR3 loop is CASSQDPWTGRRGELFF. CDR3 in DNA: TGTGCCAGCAGCCAAGATCCATGGACAGGGCGGAGAGGGGAGCTGTTTTTT. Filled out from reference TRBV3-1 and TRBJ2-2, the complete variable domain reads DTAVSQTPKYLVTQMGNDKSIKCEQNLGHDTMYWYKQDSKKFLKIMFSYNNKELIINETVPNRFSPKSPDKAHLNLHINSLELGDSAVYFCASSQDPWTGRRGELFFGEGSRLTVL.